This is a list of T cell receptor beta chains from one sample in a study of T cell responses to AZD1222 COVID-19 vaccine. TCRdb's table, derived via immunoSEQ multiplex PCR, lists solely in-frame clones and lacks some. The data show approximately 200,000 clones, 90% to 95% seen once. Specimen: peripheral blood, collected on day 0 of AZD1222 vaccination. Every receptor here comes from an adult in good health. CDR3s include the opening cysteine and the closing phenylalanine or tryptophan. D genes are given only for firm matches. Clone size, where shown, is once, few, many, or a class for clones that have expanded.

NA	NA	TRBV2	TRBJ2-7	CASRDDRGGSNEQYF	TGTGCCAGCAGGGATGACAGGGGAGGGAGCAACGAGCAGTACTTC
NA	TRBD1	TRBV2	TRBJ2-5	CASSVETGGETQYF	TGTGCCAGCAGTGTTGAGACAGGGGGAGAGACCCAGTACTTC
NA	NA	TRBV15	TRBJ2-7	CATSRAGSIEQYF	TGTGCCACCAGCAGAGCAGGGTCCATCGAGCAGTACTTC
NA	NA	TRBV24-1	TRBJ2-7	CATSERQSREQYF	TGTGCCACCAGTGAGAGACAGTCACGCGAGCAGTACTTC
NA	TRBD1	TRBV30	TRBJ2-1	CAWDRDREINEQFF	TGTGCCTGGGACCGGGACAGGGAAATAAATGAGCAGTTCTTC
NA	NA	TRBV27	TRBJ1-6	CASGPANSPLHF	TGTGCCAGCGGACCCGCGAATTCACCCCTCCACTTT
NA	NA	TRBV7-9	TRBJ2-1	CASSLALVGFGNEQFF	TGTGCCAGCAGCTTGGCACTAGTCGGGTTTGGGAATGAGCAGTTCTTC
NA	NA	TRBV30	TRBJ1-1	CAWSFSLNAEAFF	TGTGCCTGGAGTTTCAGCTTGAACGCTGAAGCTTTCTTT
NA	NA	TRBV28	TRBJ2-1	CASSISGVHPAGNEQFF	TGTGCCAGCAGCATATCAGGGGTTCACCCGGCGGGCAATGAGCAGTTCTTC
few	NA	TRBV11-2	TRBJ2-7	CASSSGYSYEQYF	TGTGCCAGCAGCTCGGGCTACTCCTACGAGCAGTACTTC
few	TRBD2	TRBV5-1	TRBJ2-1	CASSLGLAYYNEQFF	TGCGCCAGCAGCTTGGGACTAGCGTACTACAATGAGCAGTTCTTC
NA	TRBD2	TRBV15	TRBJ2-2	CATSRDGLAGGPGELFF	TGTGCCACCAGCAGAGATGGACTAGCGGGAGGACCCGGGGAGCTGTTTTTT
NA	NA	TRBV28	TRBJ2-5	CASSRSTSEETQYF	TGTGCCAGCAGTCGATCTACCTCCGAGGAGACCCAGTACTTC
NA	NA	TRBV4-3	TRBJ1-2	CASSQDRGTNYGYTF	TGCGCCAGCAGCCAAGATAGGGGGACCAACTATGGCTACACCTTC
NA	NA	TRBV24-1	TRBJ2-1	CATSDPMQDEQFF	TGTGCCACCAGTGACCCGATGCAGGATGAGCAGTTCTTC
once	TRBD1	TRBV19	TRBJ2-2	CASTPGRDRGGAGELFF	TGTGCCAGTACCCCGGGGCGGGACAGGGGAGGTGCCGGGGAGCTGTTTTTT
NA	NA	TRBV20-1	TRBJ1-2	CSAPGPGDYTF	TGCAGTGCCCCTGGGCCGGGTGACTACACCTTC
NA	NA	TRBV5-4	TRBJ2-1	CASSKPPGPGPYNEQFF	TGTGCCAGCAGCAAACCCCCGGGACCTGGCCCATACAATGAGCAGTTCTTC
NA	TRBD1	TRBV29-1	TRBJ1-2	CSVVPGQTNYGYTF	TGCAGCGTGGTTCCGGGACAGACAAACTATGGCTACACCTTC
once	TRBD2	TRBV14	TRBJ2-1	CASSQDSPSGPSSYNEQFF	TGTGCCAGCAGCCAAGATTCTCCTAGCGGGCCTAGCTCCTACAATGAGCAGTTCTTC
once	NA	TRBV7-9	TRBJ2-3	CASSLTERDTQYF	TGTGCCAGCAGCTTAACTGAGAGAGATACGCAGTATTTT
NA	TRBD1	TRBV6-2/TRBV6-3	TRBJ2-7	CASSHPGQGINEQYF	TGTGCCAGCAGCCACCCGGGACAGGGAATCAACGAGCAGTACTTC
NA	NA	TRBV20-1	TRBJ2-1	CSVPQPGEQFF	TGCAGTGTCCCCCAACCTGGTGAGCAGTTCTTC
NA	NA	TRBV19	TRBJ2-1	CASSPSGVGQFF	TGTGCCAGTAGTCCCTCGGGCGTTGGGCAGTTCTTC
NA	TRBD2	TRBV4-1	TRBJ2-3	CASSTTSGVTDTQYF	TGCGCCAGCAGCACAACTAGCGGGGTCACAGATACGCAGTATTTT
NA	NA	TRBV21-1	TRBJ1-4	CASSRPGQGTLNEKLFF	TGTGCCAGCAGCAGACCGGGACAAGGAACTCTTAATGAAAAACTGTTTTTT
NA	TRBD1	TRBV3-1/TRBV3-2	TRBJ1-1	CASSQTGGAGTEAFF	TGTGCCAGCAGCCAGACAGGGGGCGCGGGGACTGAAGCTTTCTTT
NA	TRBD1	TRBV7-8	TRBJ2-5	CASSPYRGRWASETQYF	TGTGCCAGCAGCCCATACAGGGGGCGATGGGCGTCGGAGACCCAGTACTTC
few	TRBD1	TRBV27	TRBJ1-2	CASSFLPPTGVDGYTF	TGTGCCAGCAGTTTCCTACCACCGACAGGGGTTGACGGCTACACCTTC
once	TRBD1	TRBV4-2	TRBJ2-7	CASSRTTDRDRYNEQYF	TGTGCCAGCAGCCGAACCACCGACCGGGACAGGTACAACGAGCAGTACTTC
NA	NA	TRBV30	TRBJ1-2	CAWSVPVGQDLYGYTF	TGTGCCTGGAGTGTACCCGTTGGCCAGGACCTCTATGGCTACACCTTC
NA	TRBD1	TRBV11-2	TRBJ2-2	CASSLGSGGPGELFF	TGTGCCAGCAGCTTGGGATCAGGGGGTCCGGGGGAGCTGTTTTTT
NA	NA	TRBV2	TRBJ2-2	CASSEVGSGELFF	TGTGCCAGCAGTGAAGTGGGTTCCGGGGAGCTGTTTTTT
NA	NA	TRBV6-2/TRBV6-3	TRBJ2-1	CASSSGYNEQFF	TGTGCCAGCAGTTCGGGATACAATGAGCAGTTCTTC
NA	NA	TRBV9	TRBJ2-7	CASSPPGQGYEQYF	TGTGCCAGCAGCCCACCCGGGCAGGGCTACGAGCAGTACTTC
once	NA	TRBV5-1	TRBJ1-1	CASSFSRPMDTEAFF	TGCGCCAGCAGCTTTTCCCGGCCCATGGACACTGAAGCTTTCTTT
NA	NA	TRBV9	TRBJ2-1	CASSVGGDHNEQFF	TGTGCCAGCAGCGTAGGTGGGGACCACAATGAGCAGTTCTTC